This T cell receptor beta chain was recovered during a study of Ad26.COV2.S vaccination and SARS-CoV-2 variants. Overall study results and limits: The analyses of TCR breadth and depth may have understated the size of total T cell responses. Participants given vaccine showed non-spike TCR breadth similar to that of placebo recipients.

The germline V gene encodes CDR1 SGHRS and CDR2 YFSETQ. CDR3 length: 13 amino acids. Trimming stripped 2 bases from V and 4 bases from J, with 9 bases between. Comment on this clone: Its antigen is undetermined.

Treatment here: around 19 received Ad26.COV2.S at low or high dose, single or two shots; several received placebo; per-sample allocation not given. The investigators took samples on day 63 after the first vaccine or placebo injection. Measured with immunoSEQ multiplex PCR; TCRdb has only the in-frame clones, and not every one. The sample has about half a million clones; roughly nine tenths are singletons. This chain links TRBV5-1 with TRBJ1-1; no firm D call. This clonotype originated in a person between 18 and 65 years old who received the Ad26.COV2.S COVID-19 vaccine or a placebo. Sequences were derived from peripheral blood, sampled in a trial of Ad26.COV2.S vaccine versus placebo. The CDR3 DNA sequence: TGCGCCAGCAGCTTTAGGGTCGGCACTGAAGCTTTCTTT. It translates to CASSFRVGTEAFF.